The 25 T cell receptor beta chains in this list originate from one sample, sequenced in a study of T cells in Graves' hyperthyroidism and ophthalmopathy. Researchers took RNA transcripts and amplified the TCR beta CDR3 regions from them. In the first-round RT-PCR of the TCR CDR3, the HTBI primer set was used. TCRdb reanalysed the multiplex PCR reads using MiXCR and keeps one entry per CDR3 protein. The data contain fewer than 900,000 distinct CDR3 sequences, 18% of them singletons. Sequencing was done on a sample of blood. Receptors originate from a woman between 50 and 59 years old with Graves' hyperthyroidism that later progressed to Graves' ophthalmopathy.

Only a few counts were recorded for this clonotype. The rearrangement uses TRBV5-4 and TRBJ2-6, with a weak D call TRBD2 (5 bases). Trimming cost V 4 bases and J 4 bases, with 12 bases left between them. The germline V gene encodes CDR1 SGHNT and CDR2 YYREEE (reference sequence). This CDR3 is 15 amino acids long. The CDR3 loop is CASSRRAGGANVLTF. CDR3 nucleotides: TGTGCCAGCAGCCGCCGGGCGGGCGGGGCCAACGTCCTGACTTTC.

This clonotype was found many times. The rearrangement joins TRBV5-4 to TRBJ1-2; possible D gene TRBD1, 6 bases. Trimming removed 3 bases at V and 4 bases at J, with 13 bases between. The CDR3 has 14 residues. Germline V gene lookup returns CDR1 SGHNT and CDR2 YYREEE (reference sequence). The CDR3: CASSSNGQTYGYTF. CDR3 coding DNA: TGTGCCAGCAGCTCCAACGGACAGACCTATGGCTACACCTTC.

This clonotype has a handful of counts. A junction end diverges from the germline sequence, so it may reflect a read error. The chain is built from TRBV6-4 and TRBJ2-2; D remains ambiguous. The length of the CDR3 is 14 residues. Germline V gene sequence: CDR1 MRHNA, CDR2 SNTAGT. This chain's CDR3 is CASSYSLNTGELFF. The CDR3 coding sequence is TGTGCCAGCAGTTACTCACTGAACACCGGGGAGCTGTTTTTT.

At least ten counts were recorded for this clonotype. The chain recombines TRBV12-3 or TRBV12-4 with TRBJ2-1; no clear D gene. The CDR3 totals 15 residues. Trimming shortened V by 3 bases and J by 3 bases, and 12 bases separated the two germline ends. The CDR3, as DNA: TGTGCCAGCAGTTTCGCTCAGTCGGGCTACAATGAGCAGTTCTTC. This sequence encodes CASSFAQSGYNEQFF.

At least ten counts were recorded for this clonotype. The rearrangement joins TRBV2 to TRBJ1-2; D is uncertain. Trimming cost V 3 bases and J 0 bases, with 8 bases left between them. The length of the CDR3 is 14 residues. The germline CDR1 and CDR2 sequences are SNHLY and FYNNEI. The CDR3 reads CASSELGANYGYTF. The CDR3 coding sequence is TGTGCCAGCAGTGAGCTTGGAGCTAACTATGGCTACACCTTC.

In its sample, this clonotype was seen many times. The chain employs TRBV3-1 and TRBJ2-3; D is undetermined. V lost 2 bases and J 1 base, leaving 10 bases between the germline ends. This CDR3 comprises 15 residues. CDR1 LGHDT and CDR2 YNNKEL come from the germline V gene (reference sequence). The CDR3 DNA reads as TGTGCCAGCAGCCAAAGACCAGAAGGCACAGATACGCAGTATTTT. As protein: CASSQRPEGTDTQYF.

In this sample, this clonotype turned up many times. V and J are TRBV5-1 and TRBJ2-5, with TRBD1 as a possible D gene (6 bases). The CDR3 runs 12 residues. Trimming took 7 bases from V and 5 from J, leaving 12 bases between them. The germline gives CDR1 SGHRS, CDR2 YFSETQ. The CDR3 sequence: CASAGTIETQYF. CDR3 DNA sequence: TGCGCCAGCGCCGGGACAATCGAGACCCAGTACTTC. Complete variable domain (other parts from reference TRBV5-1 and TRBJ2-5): KAGVTQTPRYLIKTRGQQVTLSCSPISGHRSVSWYQQTPGQGLQFLFEYFSETQRNKGNFPGRFSGRQFSNSRSEMNVSTLELGDSALYLCASAGTIETQYFGPGTRLLVL.

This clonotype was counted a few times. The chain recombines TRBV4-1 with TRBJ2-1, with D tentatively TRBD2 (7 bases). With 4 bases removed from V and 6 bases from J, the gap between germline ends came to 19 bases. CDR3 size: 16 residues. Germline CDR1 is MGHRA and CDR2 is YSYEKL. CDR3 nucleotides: TGCGCCAGCAGCCCCGGGGGGCGGGGGTTAGGCAATGAGCAGTTCTTC. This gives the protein CASSPGGRGLGNEQFF.

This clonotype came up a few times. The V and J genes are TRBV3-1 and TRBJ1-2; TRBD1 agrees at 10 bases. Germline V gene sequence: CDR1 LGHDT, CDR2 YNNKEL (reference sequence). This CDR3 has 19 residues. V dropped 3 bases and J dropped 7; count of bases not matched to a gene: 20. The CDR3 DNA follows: TGTGCCAGCAGCCACCCGCTACTGCACTCCGAGACAGGGGGCTCTGGCTACACCTTC. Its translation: CASSHPLLHSETGGSGYTF.

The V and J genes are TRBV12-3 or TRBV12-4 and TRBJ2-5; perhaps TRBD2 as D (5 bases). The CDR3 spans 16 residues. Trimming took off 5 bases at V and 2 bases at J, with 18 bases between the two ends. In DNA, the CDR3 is TGTGCCAGCAGTCCTCTTTTGAGGGAAGAACAAGAGACCCAGTACTTC. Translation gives CASSPLLREEQETQYF.

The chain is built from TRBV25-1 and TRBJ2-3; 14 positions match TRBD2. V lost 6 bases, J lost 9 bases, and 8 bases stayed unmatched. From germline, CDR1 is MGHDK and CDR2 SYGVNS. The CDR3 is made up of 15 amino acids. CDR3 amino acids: CASRPTSGGAVTQYF. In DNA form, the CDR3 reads TGTGCCAGCAGGCCGACTAGCGGGGGGGCAGTGACGCAGTATTTT.

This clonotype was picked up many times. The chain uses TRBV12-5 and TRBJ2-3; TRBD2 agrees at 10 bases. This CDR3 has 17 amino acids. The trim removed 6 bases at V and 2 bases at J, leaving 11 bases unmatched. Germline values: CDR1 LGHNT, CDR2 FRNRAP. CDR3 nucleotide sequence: TGTGCTAGTGGGGGAGAACTAGCGGGGACTGTCACAGATACGCAGTATTTT. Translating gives CASGGELAGTVTDTQYF.

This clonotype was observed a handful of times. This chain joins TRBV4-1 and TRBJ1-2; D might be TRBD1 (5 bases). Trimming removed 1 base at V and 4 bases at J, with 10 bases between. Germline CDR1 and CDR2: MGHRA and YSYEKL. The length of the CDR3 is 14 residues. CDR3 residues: CASSQGGAGYGYTF. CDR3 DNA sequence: TGCGCCAGCAGCCAAGGGGGCGCTGGCTATGGCTACACCTTC.

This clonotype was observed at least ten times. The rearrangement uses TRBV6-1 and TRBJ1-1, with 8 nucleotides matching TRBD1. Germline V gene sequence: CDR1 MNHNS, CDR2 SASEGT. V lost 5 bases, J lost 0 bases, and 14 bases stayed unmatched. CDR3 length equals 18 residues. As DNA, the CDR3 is TGTGCCAGCAGTCCCCGACCCCCTGGACAGGGAATGAACACTGAAGCTTTCTTT. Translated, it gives CASSPRPPGQGMNTEAFF.

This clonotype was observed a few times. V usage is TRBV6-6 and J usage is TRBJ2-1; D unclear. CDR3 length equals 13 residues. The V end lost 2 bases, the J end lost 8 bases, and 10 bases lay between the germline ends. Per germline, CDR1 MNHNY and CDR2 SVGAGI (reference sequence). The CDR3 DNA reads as TGTGCCAGCAGTTACGGTATCTTGTATGAGCAGTTCTTC. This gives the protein CASSYGILYEQFF.

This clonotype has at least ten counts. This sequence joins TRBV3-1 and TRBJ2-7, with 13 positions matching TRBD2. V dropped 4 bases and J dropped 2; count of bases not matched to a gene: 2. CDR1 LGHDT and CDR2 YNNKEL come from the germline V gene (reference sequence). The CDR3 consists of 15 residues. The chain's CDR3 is CASSPGTSGAYEQYF. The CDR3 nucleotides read TGTGCCAGCAGCCCGGGGACTAGCGGGGCCTACGAGCAGTACTTC.

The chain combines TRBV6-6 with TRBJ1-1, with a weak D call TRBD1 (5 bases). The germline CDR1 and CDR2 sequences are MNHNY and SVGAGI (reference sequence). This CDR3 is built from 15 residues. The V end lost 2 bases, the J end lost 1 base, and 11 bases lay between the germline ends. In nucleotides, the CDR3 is TGTGCCAGCAGTTACCTCGGGGCAGGGAACACTGAAGCTTTCTTT. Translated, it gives CASSYLGAGNTEAFF.

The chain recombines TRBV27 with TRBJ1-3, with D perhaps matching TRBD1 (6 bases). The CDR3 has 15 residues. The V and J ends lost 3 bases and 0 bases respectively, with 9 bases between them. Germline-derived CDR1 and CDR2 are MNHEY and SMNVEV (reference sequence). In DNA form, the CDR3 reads TGTGCCAGCAGTTTGGACAGTAACTCTGGAAACACCATATATTTT. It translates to CASSLDSNSGNTIYF.

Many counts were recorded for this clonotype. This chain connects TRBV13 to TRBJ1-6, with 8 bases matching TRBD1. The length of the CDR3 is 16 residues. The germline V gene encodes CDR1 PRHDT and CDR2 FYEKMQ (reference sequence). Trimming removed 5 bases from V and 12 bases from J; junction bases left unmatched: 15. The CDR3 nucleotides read TGTGCCAGCAGCGTATACAGGGGGACGGGTTCCGGACCCCTCCACTTT. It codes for CASSVYRGTGSGPLHF.

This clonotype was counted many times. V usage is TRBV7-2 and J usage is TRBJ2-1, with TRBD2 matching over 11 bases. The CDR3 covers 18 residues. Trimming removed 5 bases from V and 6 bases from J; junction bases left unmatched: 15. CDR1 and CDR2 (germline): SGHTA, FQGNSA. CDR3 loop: CASSDPSGGFFPPNEQFF. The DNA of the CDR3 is TGTGCCAGCAGCGACCCTAGCGGGGGGTTTTTCCCTCCCAATGAGCAGTTCTTC.

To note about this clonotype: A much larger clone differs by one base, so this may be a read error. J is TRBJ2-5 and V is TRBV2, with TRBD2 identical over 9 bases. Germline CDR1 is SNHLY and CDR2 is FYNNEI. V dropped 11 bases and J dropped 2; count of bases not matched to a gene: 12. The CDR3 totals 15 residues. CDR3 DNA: TGTGCCGGCATGCCCCCGCGGGGGGGTCAAGAGACCCAGTACTTC. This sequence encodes CAGMPPRGGQETQYF.

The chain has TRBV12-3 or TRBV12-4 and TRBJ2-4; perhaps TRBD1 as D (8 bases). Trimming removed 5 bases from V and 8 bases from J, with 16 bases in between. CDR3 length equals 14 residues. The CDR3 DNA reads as TGTGCCAGCAGTGAATACAGGGGGAGGGACATTCAGTACTTC. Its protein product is CASSEYRGRDIQYF.

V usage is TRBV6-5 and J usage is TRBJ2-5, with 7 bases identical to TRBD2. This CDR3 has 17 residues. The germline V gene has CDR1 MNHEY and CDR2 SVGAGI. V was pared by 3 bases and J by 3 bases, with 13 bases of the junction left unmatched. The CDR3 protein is CASSYSRYAGVEETQYF. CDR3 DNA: TGTGCCAGCAGTTATTCGAGGTATGCGGGAGTCGAAGAGACCCAGTACTTC.

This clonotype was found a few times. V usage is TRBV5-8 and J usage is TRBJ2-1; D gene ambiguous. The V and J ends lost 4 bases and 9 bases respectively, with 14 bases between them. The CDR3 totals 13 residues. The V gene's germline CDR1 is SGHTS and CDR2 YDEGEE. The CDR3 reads CASSPDRLGEQFF. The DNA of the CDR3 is TGTGCCAGCAGCCCCGACCGGTTGGGTGAGCAGTTCTTC.

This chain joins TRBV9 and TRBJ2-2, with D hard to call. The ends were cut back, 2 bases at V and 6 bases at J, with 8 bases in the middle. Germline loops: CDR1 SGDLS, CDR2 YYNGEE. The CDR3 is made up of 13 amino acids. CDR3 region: CASSVKFSGELFF. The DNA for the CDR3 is TGTGCCAGCAGCGTTAAGTTTTCCGGGGAGCTGTTTTTT.